Presented here are 32 T cell receptor beta chains from one specimen sequenced in a study of a mutant IDH1 vaccine in newly diagnosed glioma. No antigen has been assigned to these receptors. The table came from immunoSEQ multiplex PCR; TCRdb's copy has only in-frame clones and leaves some out. The sample includes roughly 32,000 clones, approximately 89% of them seen just once. Time point here: week 47, end of study. What each vaccine dose contained was 300 ug of mutant IDH1 20-mer peptide, accompanied by topical imiquimod. This specimen was PBMCs, taken from a glioma patient whose treatment included an IDH1 peptide vaccine. The receptors stem from a man in his forties or fifties with glioma.

This chain links TRBV4-1 with TRBJ2-5; 8 bases agree with TRBD1. CDR1 is MGHRA, CDR2 YSYEKL, per germline. The CDR3 spans 16 residues. J lost 2 bases, V lost 3 bases, and 8 bases had no gene match. This chain's CDR3 is CASSQEAGGLQETQYF. The CDR3 nucleotides read TGCGCCAGCAGCCAGGAGGCAGGGGGCTTACAAGAGACCCAGTACTTC.

This chain joins TRBV5-4 and TRBJ2-5, with D tentatively TRBD1 or TRBD2 (5 bases each). CDR3 size: 15 residues. Per germline, CDR1 SGHNT and CDR2 YYREEE (reference sequence). The germline V and J ends were trimmed by 0 bases and 4 bases, with 13 bases remaining between them. The CDR3 sequence: CASSLAPGPTETQYF. CDR3 sequence (DNA): TGTGCCAGCAGCTTGGCCCCGGGACCTACAGAGACCCAGTACTTC.

This clone has only one observation. The chain has TRBV2 and TRBJ1-3; no clear D. Trimming pared 2 bases from V and 0 bases from J, leaving 17 bases between. The CDR3 runs to 18 residues. Per the germline V gene, CDR1 is SNHLY and CDR2 is FYNNEI. As DNA, the CDR3 is TGTGCCAGCAGTGAAAGGCCCATACAGTCTATCTCTGGAAACACCATATATTTT. Its translation: CASSERPIQSISGNTIYF.

J is TRBJ1-2 and V is TRBV7-8; possible D gene TRBD1, 6 bases. Trimming took off 2 bases at V and 8 bases at J, with 12 bases between the two ends. Germline V CDR1 and CDR2: SGHVS, FQNEAQ. The length of the CDR3 is 13 residues. In nucleotides, the CDR3 is TGTGCCAGCAGCTTAAGGGCAGGGGAAGGCTACACCTTC. It yields the protein CASSLRAGEGYTF.

The genes are TRBV28 and TRBJ2-5; perhaps TRBD2 as D (6 bases). The CDR3 runs 13 residues. V lost 5 bases to trimming and J lost 5 bases, with 12 bases between them. Germline V gene data show CDR1 as MDHEN and CDR2 as SYDVKM. CDR3 coding DNA: TGTGCCAGCAGTCCCCAGGGACTGGAGACCCAGTACTTC. Protein product: CASSPQGLETQYF.

V is TRBV27 and J is TRBJ2-3; 9 bases are shared with TRBD2. The germline gives CDR1 MNHEY, CDR2 SMNVEV (reference sequence). V trimming: 3 bases; J trimming: 1 base; junction bases outside the gene matches: 11. This CDR3 has 18 residues. The CDR3 sequence: CASSFLTSGSTGTDTQYF. The CDR3 DNA follows: TGTGCCAGCAGTTTTTTGACTAGCGGCTCGACGGGCACAGATACGCAGTATTTT.

This clone was observed a few times. The rearrangement joins TRBV5-1 to TRBJ2-1; 9 bases agree with TRBD2. Per germline, CDR1 SGHRS and CDR2 YFSETQ. The V gene end was trimmed by 3 bases and the J gene end by 3 bases; junction bases not matched to a gene: 4. CDR3 size: 15 residues. The CDR3 reads CASSYRLADYNEQFF. As DNA, the CDR3 is TGCGCCAGCAGCTACAGACTAGCGGACTACAATGAGCAGTTCTTC.

The chain recombines TRBV14 with TRBJ1-6; no clear D. CDR3 length: 15 amino acids. Germline V gene data show CDR1 as SGHDN and CDR2 as FVKESK. Between the trimmed V and J ends, which lost 3 bases and 4 bases, there was a span of 10 bases. In DNA, the CDR3 is TGTGCCAGCAGCCAGTACAACTCATATAATTCACCCCTCCACTTT. It is translated as CASSQYNSYNSPLHF.

This chain's CDR3 is CASSLSGNTEAFF. Here the CDR3 DNA reads TGTGCCAGCAGCTTAAGTGGGAACACTGAAGCTTTCTTT. The chain carries TRBV7-3 and TRBJ1-1; D not resolved. V gave up 1 base and J gave up 1 base, with 4 bases separating them. In germline, CDR1 is SGHTA, CDR2 FQGTGA. CDR3 length: 13 amino acids.

This clone showed up just once. V is TRBV7-2 and J is TRBJ2-1; 9 nucleotides line up with TRBD2. The CDR3 contains 15 residues. The germline V gene has CDR1 SGHTA and CDR2 FQGNSA. V dropped 3 bases and J dropped 4; count of bases not matched to a gene: 4. The CDR3 nucleotides are TGTGCCAGCAGCTTTAGCGGGAGTTCATACAATGAGCAGTTCTTC. This encodes CASSFSGSSYNEQFF.

J is TRBJ1-3 and V is TRBV10-3, with unresolved D. Deletions cut 3 bases from V and 0 bases from J, with 6 bases between. This CDR3 has 14 amino acids. Germline V gives CDR1 ENHRY, CDR2 SYGVKD. The CDR3: CAISDGLSGNTIYF. The CDR3 region has the DNA TGTGCCATCAGTGATGGACTCTCTGGAAACACCATATATTTT.

The V and J genes are TRBV28 and TRBJ2-5; D is perhaps TRBD1 (5 bases). Trimming left V 6 bases short and J 2 bases short, with 10 bases between. In germline, CDR1 is MDHEN, CDR2 SYDVKM. The CDR3 totals 13 residues. The CDR3 nucleotides read TGTGCCAGCAGACCCGACAGTCAAGAGACCCAGTACTTC. This sequence encodes CASRPDSQETQYF.

This chain uses TRBV29-1 with TRBJ2-3; 10 bases match TRBD2. The germline V gene has CDR1 SQVTM and CDR2 ANQGSEA. The CDR3 length is 16 residues. V lost 3 bases to trimming and J lost 3 bases; unmatched junction nucleotides: 9. The CDR3 is CSVDEKASGGTDTQYF. CDR3 in DNA: TGCAGCGTTGATGAAAAGGCTAGCGGGGGAACAGATACGCAGTATTTT.

The chain combines TRBV19 with TRBJ2-1, with 9 bases lining up with TRBD2. CDR1 and CDR2 (germline): LNHDA, SQIVND (reference sequence). V trimming: 3 bases; J trimming: 10 bases; junction bases outside the gene matches: 16. The CDR3 length is 17 residues. CDR3 amino acids: CASSIPFRLAEAPEQFF. The DNA for the CDR3 is TGTGCCAGTAGTATCCCCTTCAGACTAGCGGAGGCTCCGGAGCAGTTCTTC.

The J gene is TRBJ1-5, the V gene TRBV19, with D unclear. The V and J ends lost 6 bases and 4 bases respectively, with 16 bases between them. CDR1 and CDR2 from the germline V gene are LNHDA and SQIVND (reference sequence). The CDR3 loop spans 15 amino acids. The DNA for the CDR3 is TGTGCCAGTAGCGTGGGGTCGACACTAAATCAGCCCCAGCATTTT. Encoded protein: CASSVGSTLNQPQHF.

The V and J genes are TRBV7-2 and TRBJ1-2; no definite D call. V lost 5 bases to trimming and J lost 4 bases, with 17 bases between them. The germline gives CDR1 SGHTA, CDR2 FQGNSA. CDR3 length: 15 amino acids. The CDR3 loop is CASSNLSPLGYGYTF. Here the CDR3 DNA reads TGTGCCAGCAGCAATTTGAGTCCCTTAGGCTATGGCTACACCTTC.

This clone was seen just once. The gene calls are TRBV6-1 and TRBJ2-1; D perhaps matches TRBD2 (5 bases). The CDR3 totals 13 residues. V lost 5 bases to trimming and J lost 9 bases, with 14 bases between them. Germline values: CDR1 MNHNS, CDR2 SASEGT. The CDR3 reads CASSYGGFGEQFF. For the CDR3, the DNA is TGTGCCAGCAGTTATGGAGGTTTTGGTGAGCAGTTCTTC.

V usage is TRBV6-1 and J usage is TRBJ1-4; D remains ambiguous. Germline-derived CDR1 and CDR2 are MNHNS and SASEGT. This CDR3 region has 13 residues. Trimming stripped 10 bases from V and 11 bases from J, with 20 bases between. Here the CDR3 reads CATQGRADWKLFF. As DNA, the CDR3 is TGTGCCACGCAAGGTAGGGCGGATTGGAAACTGTTTTTT.

CDR3 sequence: CASSQPSKGLSGANVLTF. The CDR3 region has the DNA TGCGCCAGCAGCCAGCCCTCCAAGGGCCTCTCTGGGGCCAACGTCCTGACTTTC. This chain connects TRBV4-1 to TRBJ2-6; D unresolved. V lost 3 bases, J lost 0 bases, and 15 bases lay in between. The CDR3 runs 18 residues. Per the germline V gene, CDR1 is MGHRA and CDR2 is YSYEKL.

This chain joins TRBV14 and TRBJ2-1; 7 bases fit TRBD2. The CDR3 consists of 13 residues. Germline-derived CDR1 and CDR2 are SGHDN and FVKESK. V dropped 6 bases and J dropped 2; count of bases not matched to a gene: 1. This CDR3 reads CASRTSAYNEQFF. For the CDR3, the DNA is TGTGCCAGCAGAACTAGCGCCTACAATGAGCAGTTCTTC. Supplemented by reference TRBV14 and TRBJ2-1, the full variable domain reads EAGVTQFPSHSVIEKGQTVTLRCDPISGHDNLYWYRRVMGKEIKFLLHFVKESKQDESGMPNNRFLAERTGGTYSTLKVQPAELEDSGVYFCASRTSAYNEQFFGPGTRLTVL.

The table lists this clone with a count of one. V usage is TRBV19 and J usage is TRBJ1-2; D is possibly TRBD1 (5 bases). Germline V gene data show CDR1 as LNHDA and CDR2 as SQIVND (reference sequence). CDR3 length equals 13 residues. V shed 3 bases and J shed 3 bases, with 8 bases lying between them. The CDR3 spells CASSIQGYYGYTF. For the CDR3, the DNA is TGTGCCAGTAGTATCCAGGGATACTATGGCTACACCTTC.

The rearrangement uses TRBV6-1 and TRBJ2-1; D is unclear. Germline CDR1 reads MNHNS; CDR2 reads SASEGT. This CDR3 is 10 amino acids long. The ends were cut back, 7 bases at V and 7 bases at J, with 5 bases in the middle. Written as DNA, the CDR3 is TGTGCCAGCAAGGCAAATGAGCAGTTCTTC. Its translation is CASKANEQFF.

This clone was recorded once. The chain links TRBV10-2 to TRBJ2-7; D tentatively reads TRBD1 or TRBD2 (6 bases each). Trimming pared 4 bases from V and 2 bases from J, leaving 15 bases between. The CDR3 is made up of 15 amino acids. Germline V gene data show CDR1 as WSHSY and CDR2 as SAAADI. The CDR3: CASSVGLKGAYEQYV. In nucleotides, the CDR3 is TGCGCCAGCAGTGTGGGACTTAAGGGGGCCTACGAGCAGTACGTC.

This rearrangement joins TRBV10-3 to TRBJ2-3; maybe TRBD2 (5 bases). V was clipped by 6 bases and J by 4 bases, with 20 bases between them. There are 16 residues in the CDR3. Germline V gene sequence: CDR1 ENHRY, CDR2 SYGVKD. The CDR3 DNA reads as TGTGCCATCAGGGCTGGAGGCAGACTCGGGGCAGATACGCAGTATTTT. Translation gives CAIRAGGRLGADTQYF.

The chain employs TRBV7-9 and TRBJ2-7; D is uncertain. The V end lost 3 bases, the J end lost 7 bases, and 10 bases lay between the germline ends. Germline CDR1 is SEHNR and CDR2 is FQNEAQ (reference sequence). The CDR3 covers 12 residues. CDR3 nucleotide sequence: TGTGCCAGCAGCTTCTCCCTAGGAGAGCAGTACTTC. This codes for CASSFSLGEQYF.

The gene calls are TRBV2 and TRBJ1-4; 7 bases are shared with TRBD1. V dropped 4 bases and J dropped 14; count of bases not matched to a gene: 10. This CDR3 spans 13 amino acids. Germline values: CDR1 SNHLY, CDR2 FYNNEI. The DNA for the CDR3 is TGTGCCAGCAGTGTTGGACAGGCCCTTAAGCTGTTTTTT. It codes for CASSVGQALKLFF.

CDR3 DNA: TGCGCCAGCAGCCAAGGGCGACAGGGGGCGCGGGGTGGCTACACCTTC. It yields the protein CASSQGRQGARGGYTF. The rearrangement joins TRBV4-1 to TRBJ1-2; TRBD1 matches at 10 bases. This CDR3 has 16 residues. Germline V gene data show CDR1 as MGHRA and CDR2 as YSYEKL. The ends lost 1 base at V and 7 bases at J; junction bases unmatched: 9.

The chain recombines TRBV5-4 with TRBJ1-2; D gene unclear. The V gene's germline CDR1 is SGHNT and CDR2 YYREEE (reference sequence). This CDR3 region has 13 residues. V was trimmed by 2 bases and J by 0 bases, leaving 5 bases between them. The CDR3 reads CASSFRANYGYTF. The CDR3 bases are TGTGCCAGCAGCTTTAGGGCTAACTATGGCTACACCTTC.

The chain combines TRBV7-9 with TRBJ1-1, with TRBD1 matching over 7 bases. The CDR3 sequence is 14 residues long. V lost 3 bases and J lost 2; bases outside the gene matches: 3. From germline, CDR1 is SEHNR and CDR2 FQNEAQ (reference sequence). CDR3 in DNA: TGTGCCAGCAGCTTTGCAGGGGGTAACACTGAAGCTTTCTTT. Protein sequence: CASSFAGGNTEAFF. The whole variable domain, remainder taken from reference TRBV7-9 and TRBJ1-1, is DTGVSQNPRHKITKRGQNVTFRCDPISEHNRLYWYRQTLGQGPEFLTYFQNEAQLEKSRLLSDRFSAERPKGSFSTLEIQRTEQGDSAMYLCASSFAGGNTEAFFGQGTRLTVV.

This clone was counted a single time. The chain links TRBV28 to TRBJ1-6, with 8 bases fitting TRBD1. Trimming took 4 bases from V and 5 from J; bases not matched to a gene: 7. The CDR3 sequence is 16 residues long. Germline values: CDR1 MDHEN, CDR2 SYDVKM. The CDR3 sequence: CASSSPAGGNNSPLHF. The CDR3 bases are TGTGCCAGCAGTTCTCCTGCAGGGGGCAATAATTCACCCCTCCACTTT.

The J gene is TRBJ2-5, the V gene TRBV29-1, with TRBD2 matching 8 bases. V dropped 1 base and J dropped 1; count of bases not matched to a gene: 5. The CDR3 has 15 residues. Germline lookup yields CDR1 SQVTM and CDR2 ANQGSEA. The chain's CDR3 is CSVEGGSGAQETQYF. As DNA, the CDR3 is TGCAGCGTTGAAGGGGGTAGCGGGGCCCAAGAGACCCAGTACTTC.

The J gene is TRBJ2-7, the V gene TRBV28; D uncertain. CDR1 and CDR2 (germline): MDHEN, SYDVKM. The CDR3 sequence is 12 residues long. V lost 8 bases and J 0 bases, leaving 8 bases between the germline ends. As DNA, the CDR3 is TGTGCCAGCTACCTCTACTCCTACGAGCAGTACTTC. It is translated as CASYLYSYEQYF. The variable domain in full, with the rest retrieved from reference TRBV28 and TRBJ2-7, is DVKVTQSSRYLVKRTGEKVFLECVQDMDHENMFWYRQDPGLGLRLIYFSYDVKMKEKGDIPEGYSVSREKKERFSLILESASTNQTSMYLCASYLYSYEQYFGPGTRLTVT.